The entry below gives a single T cell receptor (beta chain) sequence along with its context. Its antigen remains unidentified. Base quality data are lacking; no much larger clone is found one base away. TCRbeta CDR3 regions were amplified from genomic DNA using the immunoSEQ Assay, a bias-controlled multiplex PCR. The paper's data handling went like this. The number of nucleated cells in each sample was estimated by amplification of reference gene primers within the assay. To quantify the absolute abundance of each unique TCRbeta CDR3 rearrangement, sequence reads were collapsed and filtered. For each sample, productive Simpson clonality was calculated as the square root of Simpson's diversity index across productive rearrangements. TCRdb took over this immuneACCESS table, retaining in-frame rearrangements with V and J assigned. Such tables are incomplete; in checked studies, under half of the missing clones stem from an unresolved V gene, and the remainder is unexplained. V and J calls and clone size are copied from that table; D and trimming were computed from the DNA. A total of some 200,000 clones appear in this sample, 70% to 90% of them only once. The ten most abundant clones make up 3.1% of the sample.

In the prospective study, participants were roughly 18 to 100 years old, resided in about two dozen geographic areas of the United States, and were enrolled through a virtual design. To assign participants to cohorts, the prospective study relied on clinical history that participants themselves reported in a screening survey and a study questionnaire. Each participant in the prospective study had whole blood, serum and a nasopharyngeal or oropharyngeal swab collected by mobile phlebotomists. Over an approximately two-month period, participants in the prospective study had the option of providing additional blood draws and questionnaires. Blood samples from the prospective study were shipped frozen or at room temperature prior to DNA extraction. The sample comes from a study of blood T cell repertoires in COVID-19 (dated by TCRdb to the early 2020s). About the full investigation: Recovered participants in ImmuneRACE Cohort 3 were defined by two consecutive negative NP/OP PCR tests, clearance by a healthcare professional, or resolution of symptoms. Samples covering the acute and convalescent phases of COVID-19 were provided by collaborators in the United States, Italy and Spain. The material from the prospective study consisted of cDNA or gDNA derived from T cells, B-cell-depleted T cells, or PBMCs. Subjects who had been exposed to COVID-19, were actively infected with it, or had recovered from it provided the deeply sampled blood TCRbeta repertoires that made up the dataset. The repertoires were released in a freely available public database meant as a resource for research on the immune response to SARS-CoV-2. Samples were obtained from the ongoing ImmuneRACE study (first 160 participants) and from over a thousand subjects provided by 6 global collaborators. A de-identified subject ID, COVID-19 status, age in years and sex were almost always included in the sample metadata. HLA class I and class II types, where available, came from metadata supplied by the sample provider rather than from assay-based typing.

General study outcomes and caveats: How much clinical and demographic metadata was included differed by source and by participant, and the metadata was provided uncurated.

This clonotype was sampled from a woman in her forties or fifties in a cohort exposed to, infected with or recovered from COVID-19 (not recorded which). Sequencing used PBMCs or T cells enriched from blood (not recorded which).

The CDR3 loop reads CASRGRDRGNGGLGGNTIYF. DNA sequence: TGTGCCAGCAGGGGGAGGGACAGGGGGAACGGCGGATTGGGAGGAAACACCATATATTTT. This chain is built from TRBV6-4 and TRBJ1-3, with 11 junctional bases fitting TRBD1. Here V drops 6 bases and J drops 4 bases, and the junction holds 20 bases not matched to any gene. Taken from the germline V gene, the CDR1 and CDR2 loops are MRHNA and SNTAGT. From the cysteine up to the phenylalanine, the CDR3 has a length of 20 residues. Just the 60-base CDR3 DNA is kept, in frame starting at base 1.